This T cell receptor (beta chain) was found in a study of blood T cell repertoires in COVID-19. For the study at large: Samples taken during acute and convalescent COVID-19 were collected in the United States, Italy and Spain. T cells, B-cell-depleted T cells, or PBMCs provided the cDNA or gDNA that served as material.

This CDR3 spans 15 amino acids. V was cut by 5 bases and J by 0 bases, with 11 bases left in between. The V gene's germline CDR1 is SEHNR and CDR2 FQNEAQ (reference sequence). The study assigned cohorts using participant-reported clinical history. Either two negative PCRs, clearance, or symptom resolution qualified Cohort 3 donors as recovered. Profiled with immunoSEQ multiplex PCR; TCRdb holds only in-frame clones, not every one. This sample yields approximately 160,000 clones, of which 65% to 85% are seen a single time; 5% to 6% belongs to the top ten. This receptor was taken from a man aged 35-49 years who had recovered from COVID-19. V usage is TRBV7-9 and J usage is TRBJ2-1; perhaps TRBD1 as D (6 bases). Sequences were obtained from PBMCs or T cells enriched from blood (not recorded which). The CDR3 DNA sequence: TGTGCCAGCAGCCCTCAGGGGCCCTCCTACAATGAGCAGTTCTTC. This gives the protein CASSPQGPSYNEQFF.